The 8 T cell receptor beta chains below all came from one sample that was sequenced in a study of tumor-infiltrating lymphocytes in primary liver carcinoma. Starting from 500 ng of total RNA, TCR beta cDNA was produced with a primer in the constant region. Researchers made the TCR beta libraries by running three nested multiplex PCR rounds with slightly modified ARM-PCR. The first two PCR rounds used TRBV1-TRBV30 primers with a Cbeta primer, nine to ten cycles each. TCRdb re-called the multiplex PCR reads with MiXCR, one entry per CDR3 protein. The table has under 200,000 distinct CDR3 sequences, 85% seen once. DNA and RNA were both co-extracted from approximately 20-30 mg of bulk tissue that had not been sorted. What was sequenced was tumor tissue from primary liver carcinoma. These receptors were taken from a man in his forties with primary liver carcinoma and hepatitis B virus infection.

As concerns this clonotype: An end of the junction differs from the germline gene, which may be a read error. The chain couples TRBV6-5 to TRBJ1-6, with 7 bases identical to TRBD1. CDR1 MNHEY and CDR2 SVGAGI come from the germline V gene. The CDR3 is 15 amino acids. CDR3 amino acids: CANRVEQGWFLPIHF. The DNA for the CDR3 is TGTGCCAACAGGGTTGAACAGGGGTGGTTTTTACCCATCCACTTT.

This clonotype was counted only a few times. Its ends do not fully match the called genes, so a read error is possible. The CDR3 bases are TGCAGCGTTGAAGGGTCTGGGACTGAAGCTTTATTT. It encodes CSVEGSGTEALF. The rearrangement joins TRBV29-1 to TRBJ1-1; possible D gene TRBD1, 5 bases. In germline, CDR1 is SQVTM, CDR2 ANQGSEA. The CDR3 consists of 12 residues.

In its sample, this clonotype was seen once. This chain joins TRBV6-2 or TRBV6-3 and TRBJ1-1; 8 nucleotides align to TRBD1. Germline CDR1 is MNHEY and CDR2 is SVGEGT. V dropped 3 bases and J dropped 4; count of bases not matched to a gene: 4. CDR3 length equals 14 residues. Here the CDR3 DNA reads TGTGCCAGCAGTTATTCCAGGGGGCTCACTGAAGCTTTCTTT. This translates into CASSYSRGLTEAFF.

V is TRBV30 and J is TRBJ2-1; D not certain. Trimming took 4 bases from V and 9 from J, leaving 13 bases between them. CDR1 is GTSNPN and CDR2 is SVGIG in the germline V gene (reference sequence). There are 12 residues in the CDR3. In nucleotides, the CDR3 is TGTGCCTGGACCTGGGTCAGCAGTGAGCAGTTCTTC. Translation gives CAWTWVSSEQFF.

With respect to this clonotype: This is likely a read error, given that the CDR3 carries no conserved phenylalanine or tryptophan at its end. V and J are TRBV6-1 and TRBJ2-7; D remains ambiguous. Germline V gives CDR1 MNHNS, CDR2 SASEGT. CDR3 length: 11 amino acids. As DNA, the CDR3 is TGTGCCAGTAGTGAAACGTGGGAGCAGTACTCC. As protein: CASSETWEQYS.

The rearrangement uses TRBV29-1 and TRBJ2-5; possibly TRBD1 or TRBD2 for D (5 bases each). The last part of the DNA fits TRBJ2-7 better; the J call may be wrong. Per the germline V gene, CDR1 is SQVTM and CDR2 is ANQGSEA. This CDR3 is 16 amino acids long. The CDR3 reads CSAMASGTGNPYEQYF. The CDR3 nucleotides are TGCAGTGCCATGGCATCTGGGACCGGCAATCCCTACGAGCAGTACTTC.

Note on this clonotype: Sequence at one end of the junction differs from germline and may be a read error. This rearrangement joins TRBV6-1 to TRBJ2-7; the D is unclear. Germline values: CDR1 MNHNS, CDR2 SASEGT. The CDR3 has 16 amino acids. This chain's CDR3 is CASNRSMAASSYEQHF. The CDR3 DNA reads TGTGCCAGCAATCGCTCAATGGCTGCGAGCTCCTACGAGCAGCATTTC.

Regarding this clonotype: A junction boundary mismatches the germline segment, possibly from a read error. The rearrangement links TRBV4-2 to TRBJ2-3, with 13 bases aligning to TRBD2. The CDR3 contains 18 residues. Germline assignment: CDR1 LGHNA and CDR2 YNFKEQ. The CDR3: CANSQEGRTSGRGDTQYF. The DNA of the CDR3 is TGTGCCAACAGCCAAGAAGGAAGGACTAGCGGGAGAGGAGATACGCAGTATTTT.